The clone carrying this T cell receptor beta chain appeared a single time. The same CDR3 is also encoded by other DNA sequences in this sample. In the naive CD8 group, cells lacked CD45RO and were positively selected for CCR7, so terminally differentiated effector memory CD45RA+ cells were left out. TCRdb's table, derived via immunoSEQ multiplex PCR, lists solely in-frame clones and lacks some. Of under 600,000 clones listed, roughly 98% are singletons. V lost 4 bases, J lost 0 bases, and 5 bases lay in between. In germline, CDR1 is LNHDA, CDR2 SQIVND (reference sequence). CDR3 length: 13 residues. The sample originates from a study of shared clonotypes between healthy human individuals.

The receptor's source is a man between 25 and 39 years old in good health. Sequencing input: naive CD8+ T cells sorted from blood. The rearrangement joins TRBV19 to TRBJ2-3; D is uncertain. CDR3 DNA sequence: TGTGCCAGTAGTAGAGTGAGCACAGATACGCAGTATTTT. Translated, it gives CASSRVSTDTQYF.